The 17 T cell receptor beta chains in this list originate from one sample, sequenced in a study of T cells in pancreatic ductal adenocarcinoma. Surgery without prior neoadjuvant therapy was the treatment of the selected pancreatic ductal adenocarcinoma patients. Profiling relied on immunoSEQ multiplex PCR, and the TCRdb table lists in-frame clones only, not all of them. The sample has about 17,000 clones; around nine tenths are singletons. Sequencing was done on a sample of PBMCs. These receptors all stem from a human donor with pancreatic ductal adenocarcinoma.

DNA of the CDR3: TGTGCCAGCAGTGAAGCGACCCGGACGGGGACCATATATTTT. The encoded protein is CASSEATRTGTIYF. This rearrangement joins TRBV6-1 to TRBJ1-3; D uncertain. Germline values: CDR1 MNHNS, CDR2 SASEGT. The CDR3 extends over 14 amino acids. The ends were cut back, 0 bases at V and 10 bases at J, with 13 bases in the middle.

The gene calls are TRBV1 and TRBJ2-3; TRBD2 was called by the table and not checked on the DNA. TRBV1 corresponds to a pseudogene. The CDR3 loop spans 14 amino acids. This CDR3 is CTSSFRLDTDTQYF. CDR3 bases: TGCACCAGCAGCTTTAGACTAGACACAGATACGCAGTATTTT.

This chain uses TRBV14 with TRBJ2-1, with 12 bases aligning to TRBD2. CDR1 SGHDN and CDR2 FVKESK come from the germline V gene. V dropped 0 bases and J dropped 3; count of bases not matched to a gene: 3. This CDR3 has 17 amino acids. CDR3: CASSQEGTSGLYNEQFF. The CDR3 DNA is TGTGCCAGCAGCCAAGAAGGGACTAGCGGGCTCTACAATGAGCAGTTCTTC.

This clone has only one observation. The rearrangement joins TRBV6-1 to TRBJ2-7, with 8 bases aligning to TRBD2. J gave up 0 bases and V 3 bases, and 1 base lay outside the gene matches. The CDR3 extends over 14 amino acids. Germline lookup yields CDR1 MNHNS and CDR2 SASEGT. The CDR3 reads CASSERGVSYEQYF. DNA for the CDR3: TGTGCCAGCAGTGAGCGGGGGGTCTCCTACGAGCAGTACTTC.

CDR3 DNA sequence: TGCGCCAGCAGCCTCGGACAGGGGGCTAATACCGGGGAGCTGTTTTTT. Its protein product is CASSLGQGANTGELFF. The genes are TRBV5-1 and TRBJ2-2, with 11 bases matching TRBD1. The CDR3 is 16 residues long. Losses at the gene ends were 4 bases for V and 5 bases for J; bases not matched to a gene: 7. Germline CDR1 SGHRS, CDR2 YFSETQ.

The chain couples TRBV9 to TRBJ2-5, with D maybe TRBD2 (6 bases). Germline-derived CDR1 and CDR2 are SGDLS and YYNGEE. The CDR3 is 14 residues long. V was cut by 2 bases and J by 0 bases, with 8 bases left in between. This CDR3 reads CASSVGGNQETQYF. The CDR3 region has the DNA TGTGCCAGCAGCGTGGGGGGTAACCAAGAGACCCAGTACTTC. Full variable domain (remainder filled in from reference TRBV9 and TRBJ2-5): DSGVTQTPKHLITATGQRVTLRCSPRSGDLSVYWYQQSLDQGLQFLIQYYNGEERAKGNILERFSAQQFPDLHSELNLSSLELGDSALYFCASSVGGNQETQYFGPGTRLLVL.

CDR3 residues: CASSYSDSYNEQFF. The CDR3 coding sequence is TGTGCCAGCAGTTACTCGGACAGCTACAATGAGCAGTTCTTC. The V gene is TRBV6-5, the J gene TRBJ2-1; tentatively, D is TRBD1 (6 bases). V was shortened by 0 bases and J by 3 bases, with 6 bases between the two germline ends. This CDR3 contains 14 residues. The V gene's germline CDR1 is MNHEY and CDR2 SVGAGI.

The chain has TRBV4-1 and TRBJ2-7; TRBD1 matches 9 bases. The CDR3 length is 15 residues. The junction had 3 bases not matched to a gene; V was cut back by 0 bases and J by 3 bases. CDR1 is MGHRA and CDR2 is YSYEKL in the germline V gene. CDR3 in amino acids: CASSQDHRGLYEQYF. The CDR3 DNA reads as TGCGCCAGCAGCCAAGACCACAGGGGGCTCTACGAGCAGTACTTC.

The rearrangement uses TRBV5-1 and TRBJ2-7; 11 bases align to TRBD2. Unmatched junction bases numbered 4, after V lost 5 bases and J lost 0 bases. Germline-derived CDR1 and CDR2 are SGHRS and YFSETQ. There are 15 residues in the CDR3. This chain's CDR3 is CASRASGGYSYEQYF. The CDR3 coding sequence is TGCGCCAGCAGGGCTAGCGGGGGGTACTCCTACGAGCAGTACTTC.

This chain joins TRBV4-1 and TRBJ1-2, with D tentatively TRBD1 (6 bases). Trimming removed 3 bases from V and 2 bases from J, with 13 bases in between. CDR1 is MGHRA, CDR2 YSYEKL, per germline. CDR3 length equals 15 residues. CDR3 sequence: CASSQLPGGNYGYTF. The CDR3 nucleotides read TGCGCCAGCAGCCAGCTGCCGGGGGGCAACTATGGCTACACCTTC.

The chain carries TRBV7-2 and TRBJ2-7, with 10 bases that match TRBD2. Losses at the gene ends were 1 base for V and 0 bases for J; bases not matched to a gene: 9. Per germline, CDR1 SGHTA and CDR2 FQGNSA. The CDR3 loop spans 18 amino acids. In DNA, the CDR3 is TGTGCCAGCAGCTTAGTTCTCCTAGCGGGGGCGGCCTCCTACGAGCAGTACTTC. Its protein product is CASSLVLLAGAASYEQYF.

This chain uses TRBV28 with TRBJ2-3; 9 bases align to TRBD2. This CDR3 comprises 15 residues. The V gene end was trimmed by 6 bases and the J gene end by 6 bases; junction bases not matched to a gene: 10. Per germline, CDR1 MDHEN and CDR2 SYDVKM. The CDR3 nucleotides are TGTGCCAGCAGCCTTGCGGGGGGGCCGAGGGATACGCAGTATTTT. Translation gives CASSLAGGPRDTQYF.

The rearrangement links TRBV19 to TRBJ2-3; the match to TRBD2 covers 12 bases. J lost 4 bases, V lost 5 bases, and 7 bases had no gene match. The CDR3 runs to 16 residues. Germline V lookup: CDR1 LNHDA, CDR2 SQIVND (reference sequence). CDR3 nucleotide sequence: TGTGCCAGTAGTGCTGTACTAGCGGGGGGATCAGATACGCAGTATTTT. Amino acid sequence: CASSAVLAGGSDTQYF.

This clone has a single count. J is TRBJ2-7 and V is TRBV9; 11 bases agree with TRBD2. Per germline, CDR1 SGDLS and CDR2 YYNGEE. This CDR3 region has 15 residues. The J segment lost 2 bases and the V segment lost 3 bases, leaving 4 bases of the junction unmatched. The CDR3 nucleotides read TGTGCCAGCAGCGGGGGACTAGCGGAGACCTACGAGCAGTACTTC. Translating gives CASSGGLAETYEQYF.

The V call is TRBV7-3, the J call TRBJ2-5; D is undetermined. Trimming removed 4 bases from V and 4 bases from J, with 13 bases in between. Germline V lookup: CDR1 SGHTA, CDR2 FQGTGA. The CDR3 sequence is 14 residues long. The CDR3 here is CASSYGRNGETQYF. DNA for the CDR3: TGTGCCAGCAGCTACGGTCGTAACGGAGAGACCCAGTACTTC.

The chain links TRBV18 to TRBJ2-1; perhaps TRBD2 as D (7 bases). V lost 4 bases to trimming and J lost 3 bases, with 13 bases between them. Germline V CDR1 and CDR2: KGHSH, LQKENI. This CDR3 has 15 amino acids. CDR3 protein: CASSREGGRYNEQFF. CDR3 coding DNA: TGTGCCAGCTCACGGGAGGGGGGCCGCTACAATGAGCAGTTCTTC.

The genes are TRBV27 and TRBJ1-1; 7 nucleotides agree with TRBD1. CDR3 length: 13 amino acids. Trimming cost V 5 bases and J 4 bases; bases outside gene matches: 4. Germline CDR1 and CDR2: MNHEY and SMNVEV (reference sequence). Here the CDR3 DNA reads TGTGCCAGCAGTCACAGGGGCCCCACTGAAGCTTTCTTT. Amino acids: CASSHRGPTEAFF.